Below are 24 T cell receptor beta chains sequenced from a single sample in a study of shared clonotypes between healthy human individuals. CD45RO-negative, CCR7-selected cells formed the naive CD8 fraction, which excluded terminally differentiated effector memory CD45RA+ cells. Libraries were prepared by immunoSEQ multiplex PCR; TCRdb keeps only in-frame clonotypes and omits some of them. The sample yields approximately 600,000 clones, roughly 96% seen once. The sample was naive CD8+ T cells sorted from blood. These receptors were taken from a young woman in good health.

The table lists this clone with a count of one. The chain is built from TRBV5-4 and TRBJ2-1; perhaps TRBD2 as D (6 bases). The CDR3 totals 15 residues. Germline V lookup: CDR1 SGHNT, CDR2 YYREEE (reference sequence). V was trimmed by 0 bases and J by 0 bases, leaving 7 bases between them. This chain's CDR3 is CASSLERASYNEQFF. CDR3 coding DNA: TGTGCCAGCAGCTTGGAGCGGGCCTCCTACAATGAGCAGTTCTTC.

The chain has TRBV29-1 and TRBJ2-7; 9 nucleotides line up with TRBD1. The CDR3 contains 13 residues. CDR1 is SQVTM, CDR2 ANQGSEA, per germline. With 6 bases clipped from V and 5 bases from J, the junction kept 8 bases outside the gene matches. CDR3 protein: CSVTGTGSNEQYF. CDR3 DNA: TGCAGCGTCACCGGGACAGGGTCCAACGAGCAGTACTTC.

The rearrangement links TRBV18 to TRBJ2-1, with D possibly being TRBD1 (6 bases). Germline lookup yields CDR1 KGHSH and CDR2 LQKENI. Trimming removed 3 bases from V and 7 bases from J, with 10 bases in between. The CDR3 covers 13 residues. CDR3 sequence (DNA): TGTGCCAGCTCACCGCTACAGGGTAATGAGCAGTTCTTC. It encodes CASSPLQGNEQFF.

Concerning this clone itself: Different DNA sequences within this sample yield the same CDR3. In DNA, the CDR3 is TGCGCCAGCAGCTTGGCCGGGAGCGAGCAGTACTTC. It encodes CASSLAGSEQYF. This chain uses TRBV5-1 with TRBJ2-7; a possible D gene is TRBD2 (6 bases). V was cut by 0 bases and J by 6 bases, with 7 bases left in between. The germline CDR1 and CDR2 sequences are SGHRS and YFSETQ. The CDR3 is 12 amino acids.

The CDR3 DNA follows: TGTGCCAGCAGCAGCCCCCGGGGGACAGGGGGATACAGCAATCAGCCCCAGCATTTT. It encodes CASSSPRGTGGYSNQPQHF. The rearrangement joins TRBV7-8 to TRBJ1-5, with 11 positions matching TRBD1. The CDR3 has 19 amino acids. After removal of 5 bases from V and 1 base from J, the junction contained 13 bases not matched to a gene. Germline V lookup: CDR1 SGHVS, CDR2 FQNEAQ. The full variable domain, with the rest looked up from reference TRBV7-8 and TRBJ1-5, is GAGVSQSPRYKVAKRGQDVALRCDPISGHVSLFWYQQALGQGPEFLTYFQNEAQLDKSGLPSDRFFAERPEGSVSTLKIQRTQQEDSAVYLCASSSPRGTGGYSNQPQHFGDGTRLSIL.

The chain employs TRBV7-9 and TRBJ2-1, with D maybe TRBD2 (5 bases). V lost 1 base, J lost 2 bases, and 9 bases lay in between. Germline loops: CDR1 SEHNR, CDR2 FQNEAQ (reference sequence). The CDR3 contains 15 residues. CDR3 coding DNA: TGTGCCAGCAGCTTAGTGGAGGCCCCCTACAATGAGCAGTTCTTC. Translated: CASSLVEAPYNEQFF.

The rearrangement uses TRBV11-2 and TRBJ1-6; D gene unclear. The length of the CDR3 is 14 residues. Germline CDR1 SGHAT, CDR2 FQNNGV. Trimming shortened V by 3 bases and J by 6 bases, and 9 bases separated the two germline ends. CDR3 sequence reads: CASSLLFGNSPLHF. The CDR3, as DNA: TGTGCCAGCAGCTTGCTTTTTGGTAATTCACCCCTCCACTTT.

The J gene is TRBJ2-1, the V gene TRBV11-2; 8 bases agree with TRBD2. V gave up 1 base and J gave up 7 bases; unmatched junction bases: 9. CDR1 is SGHAT and CDR2 is FQNNGV in the germline V gene. The CDR3 is 16 residues long. CDR3 protein: CASSLASGAGANEQFF. The CDR3 coding sequence is TGTGCCAGCAGCTTAGCTTCAGGAGCGGGAGCAAATGAGCAGTTCTTC.

Only one count was recorded for this clone. The rearrangement uses TRBV2 and TRBJ2-1; TRBD2 agrees at 7 bases. The germline CDR1 and CDR2 sequences are SNHLY and FYNNEI. The CDR3 contains 15 residues. J gave up 9 bases and V 4 bases, and 12 bases lay outside the gene matches. The CDR3 region has the DNA TGTGCCAGCAGTGCTAGCGGACCCCCGGTTGGTGAGCAGTTCTTC. It codes for CASSASGPPVGEQFF.

This chain links TRBV7-9 with TRBJ2-7; 8 bases line up with TRBD2. CDR1 SEHNR and CDR2 FQNEAQ come from the germline V gene (reference sequence). The CDR3 totals 13 residues. The ends lost 2 bases at V and 12 bases at J; junction bases unmatched: 9. CDR3 protein: CASSLTSGSGMYF. The CDR3, as DNA: TGTGCCAGCAGCTTAACCAGCGGGAGCGGGATGTACTTC. Combining the CDR3 with reference TRBV7-9 and TRBJ2-7 gives the whole variable domain DTGVSQNPRHKITKRGQNVTFRCDPISEHNRLYWYRQTLGQGPEFLTYFQNEAQLEKSRLLSDRFSAERPKGSFSTLEIQRTEQGDSAMYLCASSLTSGSGMYFGPGTRLTVT.

The chain combines TRBV4-1 with TRBJ2-5; D is unclear. The end of the DNA is better explained by TRBJ2-7, so the J call may be wrong. This CDR3 has 12 residues. Germline loops: CDR1 MGHRA, CDR2 YSYEKL. The CDR3 DNA follows: TGCGCCAGCAGCCAGGTGGGTCACGAGCAGTACTTC. This encodes CASSQVGHEQYF.

V is TRBV20-1 and J is TRBJ2-1; D is undetermined. The V gene's germline CDR1 is DFQATT and CDR2 SNEGSKA (reference sequence). This CDR3 spans 11 amino acids. Trimming shortened V by 2 bases and J by 7 bases, and 6 bases separated the two germline ends. CDR3: CSARLRNEQFF. CDR3 sequence (DNA): TGCAGTGCTAGACTCAGGAATGAGCAGTTCTTC.

This CDR3 reads CASSLYGANVLTF. DNA of the CDR3: TGCGCCAGCAGCTTGTATGGGGCCAACGTCCTGACTTTC. V usage is TRBV5-1 and J usage is TRBJ2-6; D ambiguous. The V gene lost 1 base and the J gene lost 3 bases, with 2 bases spanning the gap. The CDR3 sequence is 13 residues long. Looked up from germline, CDR1 is SGHRS and CDR2 is YFSETQ.

The rearrangement links TRBV19 to TRBJ2-4; D perhaps matches TRBD2 (5 bases). Germline lookup yields CDR1 LNHDA and CDR2 SQIVND (reference sequence). With 10 bases removed from V and 10 bases from J, the gap between germline ends came to 14 bases. This CDR3 is 11 amino acids long. CDR3 loop: CATRGSVIQYF. CDR3 coding DNA: TGTGCCACCCGGGGATCGGTTATTCAGTACTTC.

This chain links TRBV6-1 with TRBJ2-7, with unresolved D. V dropped 2 bases and J dropped 5 bases, with 7 bases sitting between them. Germline V lookup: CDR1 MNHNS, CDR2 SASEGT. The CDR3 is made up of 12 amino acids. The CDR3 region has the DNA TGTGCCAGCAGTGAACGTCAGGACGAGCAGTACTTC. It codes for CASSERQDEQYF.

Comment on this clone: One end of the junction is discordant with germline, which a read error may explain. Other DNA sequences from this sample encode an identical CDR3 as well. This sequence joins TRBV19 and TRBJ1-1; no reliable D call. The CDR3 is 18 amino acids. The germline gives CDR1 LNHDA, CDR2 SQIVND (reference sequence). The CDR3 DNA reads TGCGCCAGTAGTATAGCTGGCCGCTGGGAGTACATGAACACTGAAGCTTTCTTT. Amino acid sequence: CASSIAGRWEYMNTEAFF.

This chain uses TRBV28 with TRBJ1-5; D remains ambiguous. V was clipped by 5 bases and J by 0 bases, with 8 bases between them. The CDR3 runs 14 residues. The germline V gene has CDR1 MDHEN and CDR2 SYDVKM. CDR3: CASSQPTSNQPQHF. In DNA, the CDR3 is TGTGCCAGCAGTCAACCTACTAGCAATCAGCCCCAGCATTTT.

The chain has TRBV13 and TRBJ2-7, with D possibly TRBD1 on 6 matching bases. Trimming left V 0 bases short and J 3 bases short, with 9 bases between. Looked up from germline, CDR1 is PRHDT and CDR2 is FYEKMQ (reference sequence). This CDR3 region has 14 residues. The CDR3 reads CASSLGGRGYEQYF. DNA of the CDR3: TGTGCCAGCAGCTTAGGAGGCAGGGGCTACGAGCAGTACTTC. Full variable domain (outside the CDR3, taken from reference TRBV13 and TRBJ2-7): AAGVIQSPRHLIKEKRETATLKCYPIPRHDTVYWYQQGPGQDPQFLISFYEKMQSDKGSIPDRFSAQQFSDYHSELNMSSLELGDSALYFCASSLGGRGYEQYFGPGTRLTVT.

The chain has TRBV9 and TRBJ2-7; 10 nucleotides align to TRBD1. CDR1 and CDR2 (germline): SGDLS, YYNGEE. Losses at the gene ends were 3 bases for V and 6 bases for J; bases not matched to a gene: 6. This CDR3 spans 14 amino acids. Here the CDR3 DNA reads TGTGCCAGCAGCGCCGGGACAGGGGTCTCCGAGCAGTACTTC. As protein: CASSAGTGVSEQYF.

The V and J genes are TRBV5-5 and TRBJ1-2; a weak D match, TRBD1 (5 bases). Trimming shortened V by 4 bases and J by 6 bases, and 22 bases separated the two germline ends. Germline V lookup: CDR1 SGHKS, CDR2 YYEKEE (reference sequence). The CDR3 consists of 16 residues. CDR3 amino acids: CASSPSRGGGFNGYTF. The CDR3 nucleotides read TGTGCCAGCAGCCCTTCCCGGGGTGGGGGATTCAATGGCTACACCTTC.

The chain has TRBV6-5 and TRBJ1-3; 8 bases map to TRBD1. Germline trimming cut 3 bases from V and 4 bases from J; bases unmatched to any gene: 8. The CDR3 length is 16 residues. The germline V gene has CDR1 MNHEY and CDR2 SVGAGI. The CDR3 DNA sequence: TGTGCCAGCAGTTATGATTACAGGGGGAAAGGAAACACCATATATTTT. Its translation is CASSYDYRGKGNTIYF.

The chain recombines TRBV30 with TRBJ1-2, with D unclear. Trimming took 0 bases from V and 4 from J, leaving 9 bases between them. CDR1 and CDR2 (germline): GTSNPN, SVGIG (reference sequence). The CDR3 is 13 amino acids. In nucleotides, the CDR3 is TGTGCCTGGAGTGTATCTGGCACCTATGGCTACACCTTC. Translation gives CAWSVSGTYGYTF.

The rearrangement links TRBV5-4 to TRBJ2-7; TRBD1 matches at 7 bases. Germline V gene lookup returns CDR1 SGHNT and CDR2 YYREEE (reference sequence). V trimming: 4 bases; J trimming: 7 bases; junction bases outside the gene matches: 8. The CDR3 runs 13 residues. The CDR3 here is CASSRFTGDEQYF. The CDR3 coding sequence is TGTGCCAGCAGCCGATTCACAGGGGATGAGCAGTACTTC.

J is TRBJ2-1 and V is TRBV9; weak D call: TRBD2 (6 bases). The CDR3 runs to 16 residues. Germline V CDR1 and CDR2: SGDLS, YYNGEE. V dropped 2 bases and J dropped 0 bases, with 12 bases sitting between them. CDR3 loop: CASSVDGSDSYNEQFF. The CDR3 DNA reads as TGTGCCAGCAGCGTTGACGGGAGCGACTCCTACAATGAGCAGTTCTTC.